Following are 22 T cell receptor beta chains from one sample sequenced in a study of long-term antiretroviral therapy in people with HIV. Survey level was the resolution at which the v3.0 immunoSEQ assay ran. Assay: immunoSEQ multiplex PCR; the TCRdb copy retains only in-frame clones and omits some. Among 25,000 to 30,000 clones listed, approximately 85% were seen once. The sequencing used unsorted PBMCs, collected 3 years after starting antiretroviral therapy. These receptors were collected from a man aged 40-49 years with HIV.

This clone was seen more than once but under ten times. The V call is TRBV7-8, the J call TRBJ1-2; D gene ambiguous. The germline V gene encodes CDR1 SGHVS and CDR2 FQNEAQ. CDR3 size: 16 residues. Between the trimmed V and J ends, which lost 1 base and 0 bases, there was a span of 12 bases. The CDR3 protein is CASSLDHTAANYGYTF. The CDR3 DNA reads TGTGCCAGCAGCTTAGACCACACGGCCGCTAACTATGGCTACACCTTC.

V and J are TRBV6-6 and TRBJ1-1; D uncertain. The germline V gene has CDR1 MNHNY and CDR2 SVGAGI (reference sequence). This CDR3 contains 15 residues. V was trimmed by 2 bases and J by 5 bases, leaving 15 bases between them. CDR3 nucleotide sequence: TGTGCCAGCAGTTACCTTGGATCTTCGGGAACTGAAGCTTTCTTT. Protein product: CASSYLGSSGTEAFF.

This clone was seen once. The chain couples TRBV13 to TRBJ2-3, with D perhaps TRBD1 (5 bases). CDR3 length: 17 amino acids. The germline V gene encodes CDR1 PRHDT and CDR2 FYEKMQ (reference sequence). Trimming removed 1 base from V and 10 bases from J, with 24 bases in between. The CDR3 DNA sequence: TGTGCCAGCAGCTTAGATAGGGCAGGGCTAAGTCTCTCGGCGCAGTATTTT. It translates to CASSLDRAGLSLSAQYF. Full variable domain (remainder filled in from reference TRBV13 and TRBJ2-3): AAGVIQSPRHLIKEKRETATLKCYPIPRHDTVYWYQQGPGQDPQFLISFYEKMQSDKGSIPDRFSAQQFSDYHSELNMSSLELGDSALYFCASSLDRAGLSLSAQYFGPGTRLTVL.

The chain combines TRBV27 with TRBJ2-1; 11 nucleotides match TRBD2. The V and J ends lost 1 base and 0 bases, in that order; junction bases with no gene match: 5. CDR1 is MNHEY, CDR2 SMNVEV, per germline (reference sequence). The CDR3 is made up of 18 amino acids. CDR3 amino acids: CASSLFASGRSSYNEQFF. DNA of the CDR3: TGTGCCAGCAGTTTATTCGCTAGCGGGAGGTCCTCCTACAATGAGCAGTTCTTC.

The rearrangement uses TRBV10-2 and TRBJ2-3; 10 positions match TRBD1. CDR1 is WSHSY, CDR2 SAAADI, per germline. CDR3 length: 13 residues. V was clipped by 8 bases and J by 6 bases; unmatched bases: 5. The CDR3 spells CASGGQGPDTQYF. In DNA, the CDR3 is TGCGCCAGCGGGGGACAGGGGCCTGATACGCAGTATTTT.

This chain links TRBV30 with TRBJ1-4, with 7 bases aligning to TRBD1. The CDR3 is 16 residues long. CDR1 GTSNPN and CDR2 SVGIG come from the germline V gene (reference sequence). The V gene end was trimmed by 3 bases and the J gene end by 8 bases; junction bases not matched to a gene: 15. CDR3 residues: CAWSRQGNGLGEKLFF. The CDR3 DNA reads TGTGCCTGGAGCAGACAGGGTAATGGCTTAGGGGAAAAACTGTTTTTT.

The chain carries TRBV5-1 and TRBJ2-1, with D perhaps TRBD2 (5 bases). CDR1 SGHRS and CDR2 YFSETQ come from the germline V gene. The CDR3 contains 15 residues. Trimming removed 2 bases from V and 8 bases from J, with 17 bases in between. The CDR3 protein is CASSFGRAPSDEQFF. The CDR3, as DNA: TGCGCCAGCAGCTTCGGGCGGGCCCCCTCCGATGAGCAGTTCTTC.

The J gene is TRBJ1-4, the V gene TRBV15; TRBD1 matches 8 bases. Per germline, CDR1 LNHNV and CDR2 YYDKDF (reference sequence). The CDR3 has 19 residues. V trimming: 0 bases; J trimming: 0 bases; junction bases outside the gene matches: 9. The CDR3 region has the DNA TGTGCCACCAGCAGAGATGGACCCGGGACAGGACCAACTAATGAAAAACTGTTTTTT. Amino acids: CATSRDGPGTGPTNEKLFF. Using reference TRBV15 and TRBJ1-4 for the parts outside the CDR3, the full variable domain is DAMVIQNPRYQVTQFGKPVTLSCSQTLNHNVMYWYQQKSSQAPKLLFHYYDKDFNNEADTPDNFQSRRPNTSFCFLDIRSPGLGDTAMYLCATSRDGPGTGPTNEKLFFGSGTQLSVL.

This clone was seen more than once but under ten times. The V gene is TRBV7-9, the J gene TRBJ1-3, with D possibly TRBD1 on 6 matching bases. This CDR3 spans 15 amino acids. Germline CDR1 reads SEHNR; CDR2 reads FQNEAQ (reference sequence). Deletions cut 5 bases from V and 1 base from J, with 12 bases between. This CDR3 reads CASSPWGASGNTIYF. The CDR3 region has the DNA TGTGCCAGCAGCCCCTGGGGGGCGTCTGGAAACACCATATATTTT.

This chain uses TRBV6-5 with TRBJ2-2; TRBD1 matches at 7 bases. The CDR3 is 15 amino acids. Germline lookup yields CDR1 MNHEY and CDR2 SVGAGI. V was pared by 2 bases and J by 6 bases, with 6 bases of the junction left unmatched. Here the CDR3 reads CASSYQTGVPGELFF. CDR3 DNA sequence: TGTGCCAGCAGTTACCAAACAGGGGTTCCCGGGGAGCTGTTTTTT.

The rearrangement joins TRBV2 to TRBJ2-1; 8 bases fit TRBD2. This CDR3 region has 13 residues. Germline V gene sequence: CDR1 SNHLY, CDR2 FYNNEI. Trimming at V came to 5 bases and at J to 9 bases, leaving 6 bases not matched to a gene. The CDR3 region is CASSLKLAAEQFF. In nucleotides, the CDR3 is TGTGCCAGCAGTCTCAAACTAGCGGCTGAGCAGTTCTTC.

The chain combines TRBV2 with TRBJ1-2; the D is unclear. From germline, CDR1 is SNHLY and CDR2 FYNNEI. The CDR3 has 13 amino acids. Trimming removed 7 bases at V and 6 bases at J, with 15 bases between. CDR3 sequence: CASIRAVLDGYTF. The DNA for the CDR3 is TGTGCCAGCATAAGAGCGGTACTTGATGGCTACACCTTC.

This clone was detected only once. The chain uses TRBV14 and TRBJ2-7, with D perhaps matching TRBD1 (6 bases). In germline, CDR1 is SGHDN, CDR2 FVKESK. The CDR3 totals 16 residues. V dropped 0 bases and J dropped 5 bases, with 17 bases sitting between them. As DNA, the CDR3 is TGTGCCAGCAGCCAAGATCGGAACAGGGCCTTGCACGAGCAGTACTTC. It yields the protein CASSQDRNRALHEQYF.

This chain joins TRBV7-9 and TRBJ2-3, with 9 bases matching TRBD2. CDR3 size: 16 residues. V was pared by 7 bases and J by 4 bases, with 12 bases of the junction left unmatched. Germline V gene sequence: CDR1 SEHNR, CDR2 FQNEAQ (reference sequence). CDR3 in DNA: TGTGCCAGCACCCAGTGGGGCGGGGGGGCCCCAGATACGCAGTATTTT. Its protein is CASTQWGGGAPDTQYF.

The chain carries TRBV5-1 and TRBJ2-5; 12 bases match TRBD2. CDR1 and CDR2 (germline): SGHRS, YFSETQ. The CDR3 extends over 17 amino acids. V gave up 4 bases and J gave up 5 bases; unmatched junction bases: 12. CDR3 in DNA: TGCGCCAGCAGCCCGGGACTAGCGGGTTTGAGTAGGGAGACCCAGTACTTC. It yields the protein CASSPGLAGLSRETQYF.

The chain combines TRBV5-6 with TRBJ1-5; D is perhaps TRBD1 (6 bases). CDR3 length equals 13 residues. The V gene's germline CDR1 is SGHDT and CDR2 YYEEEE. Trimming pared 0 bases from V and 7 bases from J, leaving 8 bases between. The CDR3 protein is CASSLAGEQPQHF. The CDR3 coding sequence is TGTGCCAGCAGCTTGGCAGGGGAGCAGCCCCAGCATTTT.

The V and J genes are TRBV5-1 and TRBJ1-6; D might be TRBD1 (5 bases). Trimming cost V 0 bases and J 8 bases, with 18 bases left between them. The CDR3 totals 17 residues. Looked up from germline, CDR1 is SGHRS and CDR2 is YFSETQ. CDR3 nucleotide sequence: TGCGCCAGCAGCTTGGGGTCGGGGGGGAAGGGCGATTCACCCCTCCACTTT. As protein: CASSLGSGGKGDSPLHF. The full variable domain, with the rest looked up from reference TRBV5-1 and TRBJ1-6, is KAGVTQTPRYLIKTRGQQVTLSCSPISGHRSVSWYQQTPGQGLQFLFEYFSETQRNKGNFPGRFSGRQFSNSRSEMNVSTLELGDSALYLCASSLGSGGKGDSPLHFGNGTRLTVT.

CDR3 loop: CASSVEASVTGGYTF. The CDR3 DNA reads TGTGCCAGCAGCGTAGAAGCATCCGTTACGGGTGGCTACACCTTC. The rearrangement joins TRBV9 to TRBJ1-2; D is unclear. The CDR3 spans 15 residues. Germline V lookup: CDR1 SGDLS, CDR2 YYNGEE. V lost 0 bases and J 7 bases, leaving 16 bases between the germline ends.

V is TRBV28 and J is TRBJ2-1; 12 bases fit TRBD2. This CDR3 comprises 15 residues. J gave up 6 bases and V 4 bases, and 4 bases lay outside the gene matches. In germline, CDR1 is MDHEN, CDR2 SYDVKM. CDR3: CASSSLAGGRNEQFF. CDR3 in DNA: TGTGCCAGCAGTTCACTAGCGGGAGGCCGCAATGAGCAGTTCTTC.

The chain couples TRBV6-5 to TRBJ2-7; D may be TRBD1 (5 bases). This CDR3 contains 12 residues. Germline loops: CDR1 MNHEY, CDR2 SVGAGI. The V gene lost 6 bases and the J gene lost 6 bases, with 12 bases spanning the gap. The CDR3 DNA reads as TGTGCCAGCAGCGGCGACAGCACCGAGCAGTACTTC. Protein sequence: CASSGDSTEQYF.

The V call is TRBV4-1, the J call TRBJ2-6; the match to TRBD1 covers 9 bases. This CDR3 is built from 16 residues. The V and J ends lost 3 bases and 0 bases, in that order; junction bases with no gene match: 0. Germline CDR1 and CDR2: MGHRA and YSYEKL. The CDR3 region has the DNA TGCGCCAGCAGCCAGGACAGGGGCTCTGGGGCCAACGTCCTGACTTTC. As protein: CASSQDRGSGANVLTF.

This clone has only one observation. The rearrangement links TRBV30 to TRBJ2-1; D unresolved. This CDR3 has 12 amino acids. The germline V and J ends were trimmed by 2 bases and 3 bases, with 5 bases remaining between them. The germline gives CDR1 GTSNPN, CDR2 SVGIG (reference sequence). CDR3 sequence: CAWSLNYNEQFF. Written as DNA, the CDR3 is TGTGCCTGGAGTCTAAACTACAATGAGCAGTTCTTC. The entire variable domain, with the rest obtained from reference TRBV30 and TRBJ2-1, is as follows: SQTIHQWPATLVQPVGSPLSLECTVEGTSNPNLYWYRQAAGRGLQLLFYSVGIGQISSEVPQNLSASRPQDRQFILSSKKLLLSDSGFYLCAWSLNYNEQFFGPGTRLTVL.